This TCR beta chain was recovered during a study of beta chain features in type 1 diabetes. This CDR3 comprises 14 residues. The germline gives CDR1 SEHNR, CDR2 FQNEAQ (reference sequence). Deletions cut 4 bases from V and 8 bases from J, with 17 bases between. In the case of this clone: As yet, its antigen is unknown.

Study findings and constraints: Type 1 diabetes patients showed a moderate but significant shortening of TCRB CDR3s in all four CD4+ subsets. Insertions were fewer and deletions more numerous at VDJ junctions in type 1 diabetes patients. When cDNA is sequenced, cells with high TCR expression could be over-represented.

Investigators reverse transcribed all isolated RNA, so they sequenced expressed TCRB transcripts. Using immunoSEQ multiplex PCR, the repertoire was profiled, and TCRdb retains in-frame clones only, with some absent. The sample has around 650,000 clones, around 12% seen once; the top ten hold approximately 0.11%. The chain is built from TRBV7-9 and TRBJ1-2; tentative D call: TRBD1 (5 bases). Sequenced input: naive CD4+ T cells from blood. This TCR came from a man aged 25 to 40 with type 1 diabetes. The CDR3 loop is CASSSRRAGSGYTF. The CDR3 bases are TGTGCCAGCAGCTCAAGAAGGGCAGGGAGCGGCTACACCTTC.